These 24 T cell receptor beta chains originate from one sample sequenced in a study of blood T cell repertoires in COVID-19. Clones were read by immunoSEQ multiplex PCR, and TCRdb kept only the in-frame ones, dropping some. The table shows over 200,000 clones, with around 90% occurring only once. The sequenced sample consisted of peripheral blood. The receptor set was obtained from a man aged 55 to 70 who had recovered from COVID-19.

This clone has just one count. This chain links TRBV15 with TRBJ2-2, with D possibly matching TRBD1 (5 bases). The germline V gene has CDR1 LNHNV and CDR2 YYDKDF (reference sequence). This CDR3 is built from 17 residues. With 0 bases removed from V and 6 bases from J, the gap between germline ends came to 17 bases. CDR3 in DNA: TGTGCCACCAGCAGAGATGCCAGCCGGAAAGGGGCCGGGGAGCTGTTTTTT. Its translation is CATSRDASRKGAGELFF. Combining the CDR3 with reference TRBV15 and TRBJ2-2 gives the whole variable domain DAMVIQNPRYQVTQFGKPVTLSCSQTLNHNVMYWYQQKSSQAPKLLFHYYDKDFNNEADTPDNFQSRRPNTSFCFLDIRSPGLGDTAMYLCATSRDASRKGAGELFFGEGSRLTVL.

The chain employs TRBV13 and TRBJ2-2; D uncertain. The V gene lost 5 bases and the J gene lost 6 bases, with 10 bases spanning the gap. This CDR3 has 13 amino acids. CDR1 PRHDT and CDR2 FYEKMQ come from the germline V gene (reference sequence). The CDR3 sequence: CASSPLLAGELFF. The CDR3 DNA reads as TGTGCCAGCAGCCCCCTATTGGCCGGGGAGCTGTTTTTT.

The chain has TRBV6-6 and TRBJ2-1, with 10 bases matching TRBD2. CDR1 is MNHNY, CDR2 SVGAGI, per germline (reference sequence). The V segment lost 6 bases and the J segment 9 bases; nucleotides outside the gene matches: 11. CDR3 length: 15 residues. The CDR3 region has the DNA TGTGCCAGCAGAACGGGACTAGCGATTGGGGGTGAGCAGTTCTTC. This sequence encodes CASRTGLAIGGEQFF.

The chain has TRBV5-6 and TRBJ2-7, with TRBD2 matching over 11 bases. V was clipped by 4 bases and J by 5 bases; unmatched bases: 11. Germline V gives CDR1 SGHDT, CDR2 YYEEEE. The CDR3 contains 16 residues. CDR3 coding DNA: TGTGCCAGCAGCCGACATACTAGCGGGAGTCTAAACGAGCAGTACTTC. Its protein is CASSRHTSGSLNEQYF. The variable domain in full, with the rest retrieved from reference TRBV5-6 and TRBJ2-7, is DAGVTQSPTHLIKTRGQQVTLRCSPKSGHDTVSWYQQALGQGPQFIFQYYEEEERQRGNFPDRFSGHQFPNYSSELNVNALLLGDSALYLCASSRHTSGSLNEQYFGPGTRLTVT.

The CDR3 coding sequence is TGTGCCAGCAGTGAGAGAACTAGCAATCAGCCCCAGCATTTT. Encoded protein: CASSERTSNQPQHF. The V call is TRBV2, the J call TRBJ1-5; D unresolved. The CDR3 runs to 14 residues. The V end lost 3 bases, the J end lost 0 bases, and 6 bases lay between the germline ends. In germline, CDR1 is SNHLY, CDR2 FYNNEI.

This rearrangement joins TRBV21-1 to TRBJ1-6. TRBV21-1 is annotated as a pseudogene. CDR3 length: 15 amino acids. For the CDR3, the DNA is TGTGCCAGCAGCAAGACCCCGGGGGAGAGTTCACCCCTCCACTTT. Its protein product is CASSKTPGESSPLHF.

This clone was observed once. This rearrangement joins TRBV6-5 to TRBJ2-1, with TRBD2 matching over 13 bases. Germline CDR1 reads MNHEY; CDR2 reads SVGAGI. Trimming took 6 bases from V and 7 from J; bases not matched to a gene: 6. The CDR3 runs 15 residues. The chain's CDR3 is CASRQLAGGKNEQFF. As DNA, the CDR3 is TGTGCCAGCAGACAACTAGCGGGGGGGAAGAATGAGCAGTTCTTC.

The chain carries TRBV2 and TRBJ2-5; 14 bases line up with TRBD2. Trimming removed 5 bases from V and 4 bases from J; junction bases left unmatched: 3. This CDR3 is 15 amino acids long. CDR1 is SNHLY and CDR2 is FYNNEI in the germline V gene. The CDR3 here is CASSPGLAGAETQYF. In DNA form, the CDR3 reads TGTGCCAGCAGTCCGGGACTAGCGGGGGCAGAGACCCAGTACTTC.

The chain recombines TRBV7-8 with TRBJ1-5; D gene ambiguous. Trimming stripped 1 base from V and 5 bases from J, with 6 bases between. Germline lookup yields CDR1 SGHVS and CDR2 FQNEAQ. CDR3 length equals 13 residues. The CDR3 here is CASSLGEDQPQHF. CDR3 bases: TGTGCCAGCAGCTTAGGAGAGGATCAGCCCCAGCATTTT.

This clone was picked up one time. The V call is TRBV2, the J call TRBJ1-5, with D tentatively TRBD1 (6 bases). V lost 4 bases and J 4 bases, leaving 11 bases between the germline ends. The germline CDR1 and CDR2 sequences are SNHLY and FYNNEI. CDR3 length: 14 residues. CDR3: CASSVYRVNQPQHF. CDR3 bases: TGTGCCAGCAGTGTTTACAGGGTGAATCAGCCCCAGCATTTT.

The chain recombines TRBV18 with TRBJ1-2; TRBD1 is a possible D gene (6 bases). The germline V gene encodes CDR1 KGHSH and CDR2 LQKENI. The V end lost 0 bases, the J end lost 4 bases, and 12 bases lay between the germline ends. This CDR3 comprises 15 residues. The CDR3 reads CASSPPWGQGYGYTF. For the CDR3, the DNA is TGTGCCAGCTCACCACCTTGGGGGCAGGGCTATGGCTACACCTTC.

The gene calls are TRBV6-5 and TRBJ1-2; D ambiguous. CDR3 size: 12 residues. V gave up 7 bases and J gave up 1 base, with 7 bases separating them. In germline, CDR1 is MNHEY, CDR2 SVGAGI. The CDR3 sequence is CASKTHNYGYTF. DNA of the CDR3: TGTGCCAGCAAGACACATAACTATGGCTACACCTTC.

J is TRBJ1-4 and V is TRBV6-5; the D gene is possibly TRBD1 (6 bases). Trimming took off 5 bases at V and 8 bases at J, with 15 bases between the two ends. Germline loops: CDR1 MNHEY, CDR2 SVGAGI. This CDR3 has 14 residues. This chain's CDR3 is CASSQGLSREKLFF. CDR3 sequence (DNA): TGTGCCAGCAGTCAGGGGTTATCGAGAGAAAAACTGTTTTTT.

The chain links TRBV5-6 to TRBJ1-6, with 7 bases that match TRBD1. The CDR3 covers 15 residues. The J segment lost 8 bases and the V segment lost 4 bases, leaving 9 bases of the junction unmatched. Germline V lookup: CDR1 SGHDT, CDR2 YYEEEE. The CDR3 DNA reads TGTGCCAGCAGCCCCCGGGACAGAGCTTATTCACCCCTCCACTTT. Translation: CASSPRDRAYSPLHF.

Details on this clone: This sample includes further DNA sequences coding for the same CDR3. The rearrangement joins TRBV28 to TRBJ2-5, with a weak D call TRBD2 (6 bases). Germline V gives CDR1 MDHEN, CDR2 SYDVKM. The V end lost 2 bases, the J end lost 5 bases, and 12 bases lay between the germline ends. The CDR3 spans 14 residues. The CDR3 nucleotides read TGTGCCAGCAGTTTACCGGGAGTAAGGGAGACCCAGTACTTC. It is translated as CASSLPGVRETQYF. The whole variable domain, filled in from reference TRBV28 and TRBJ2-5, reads DVKVTQSSRYLVKRTGEKVFLECVQDMDHENMFWYRQDPGLGLRLIYFSYDVKMKEKGDIPEGYSVSREKKERFSLILESASTNQTSMYLCASSLPGVRETQYFGPGTRLLVL.

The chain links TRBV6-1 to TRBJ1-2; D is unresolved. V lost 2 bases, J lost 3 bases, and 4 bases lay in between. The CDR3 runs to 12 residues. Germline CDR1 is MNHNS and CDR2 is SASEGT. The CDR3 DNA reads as TGTGCCAGCAGTGAACAGTACTATGGCTACACCTTC. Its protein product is CASSEQYYGYTF.

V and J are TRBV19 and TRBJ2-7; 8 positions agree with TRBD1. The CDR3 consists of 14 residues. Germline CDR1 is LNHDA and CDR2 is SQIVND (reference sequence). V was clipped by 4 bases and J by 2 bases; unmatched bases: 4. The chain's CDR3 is CASSSRDRTYEQYF. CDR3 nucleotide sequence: TGTGCCAGTAGTAGCCGGGACAGGACCTACGAGCAGTACTTC. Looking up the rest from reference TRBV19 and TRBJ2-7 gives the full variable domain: DGGITQSPKYLFRKEGQNVTLSCEQNLNHDAMYWYRQDPGQGLRLIYYSQIVNDFQKGDIAEGYSVSREKKESFPLTVTSAQKNPTAFYLCASSSRDRTYEQYFGPGTRLTVT.

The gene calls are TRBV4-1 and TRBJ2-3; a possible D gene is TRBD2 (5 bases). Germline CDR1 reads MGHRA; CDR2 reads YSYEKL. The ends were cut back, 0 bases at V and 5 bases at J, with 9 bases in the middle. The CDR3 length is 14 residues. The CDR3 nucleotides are TGCGCCAGCAGCCAAGATGCACGGGGAGATACGCAGTATTTT. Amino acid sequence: CASSQDARGDTQYF.

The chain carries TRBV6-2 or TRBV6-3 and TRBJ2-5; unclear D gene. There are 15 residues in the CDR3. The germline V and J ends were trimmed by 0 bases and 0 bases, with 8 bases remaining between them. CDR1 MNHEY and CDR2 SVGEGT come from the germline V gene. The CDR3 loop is CASSYSSRDQETQYF. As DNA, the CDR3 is TGTGCCAGCAGTTACTCGAGCCGGGACCAAGAGACCCAGTACTTC.

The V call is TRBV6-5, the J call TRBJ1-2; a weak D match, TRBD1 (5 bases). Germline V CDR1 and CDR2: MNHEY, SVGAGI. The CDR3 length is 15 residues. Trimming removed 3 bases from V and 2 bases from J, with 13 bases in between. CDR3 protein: CASSYIVGGNYGYTF. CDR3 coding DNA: TGTGCCAGCAGTTATATAGTGGGGGGGAACTATGGCTACACCTTC.

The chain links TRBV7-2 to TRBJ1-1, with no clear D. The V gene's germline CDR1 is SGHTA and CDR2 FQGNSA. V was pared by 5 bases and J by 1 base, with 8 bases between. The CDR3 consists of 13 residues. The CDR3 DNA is TGTGCCAGCAGCCCCCAACAGAACACTGAAGCTTTCTTT. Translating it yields CASSPQQNTEAFF. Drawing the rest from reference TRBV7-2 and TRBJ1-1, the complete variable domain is GAGVSQSPSNKVTEKGKDVELRCDPISGHTALYWYRQSLGQGLEFLIYFQGNSAPDKSGLPSDRFSAERTGGSVSTLTIQRTQQEDSAVYLCASSPQQNTEAFFGQGTRLTVV.

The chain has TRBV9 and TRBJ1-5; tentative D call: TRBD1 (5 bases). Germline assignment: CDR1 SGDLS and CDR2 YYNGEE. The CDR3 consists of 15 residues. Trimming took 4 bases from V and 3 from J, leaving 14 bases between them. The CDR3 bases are TGTGCCAGCAGCCCCCGCGGGACCCCCAATCAGCCCCAGCATTTT. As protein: CASSPRGTPNQPQHF.

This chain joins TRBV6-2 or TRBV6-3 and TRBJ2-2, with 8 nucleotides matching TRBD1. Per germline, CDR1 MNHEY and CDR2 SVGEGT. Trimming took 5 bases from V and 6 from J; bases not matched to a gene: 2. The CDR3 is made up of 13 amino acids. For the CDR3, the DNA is TGTGCCAGCAGTCTACAGGGGGCCGGGGAGCTGTTTTTT. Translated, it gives CASSLQGAGELFF.

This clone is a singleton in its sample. For the CDR3, the DNA is TGCGCCAGCAGCTTGGACTACGATTCTAGCATTCAGTACTTC. Translation gives CASSLDYDSSIQYF. The V and J genes are TRBV5-1 and TRBJ2-4; D is unresolved. Germline CDR1 is SGHRS and CDR2 is YFSETQ. The CDR3 has 14 amino acids. The V end was cut by 0 bases, the J end by 9 bases, with 13 bases between. Supplemented by reference TRBV5-1 and TRBJ2-4, the full variable domain reads KAGVTQTPRYLIKTRGQQVTLSCSPISGHRSVSWYQQTPGQGLQFLFEYFSETQRNKGNFPGRFSGRQFSNSRSEMNVSTLELGDSALYLCASSLDYDSSIQYFGAGTRLSVL.